This T cell receptor (beta chain) was recorded in a study of cytomegalovirus exposure and HLA in healthy donors. Turning to the study itself: Caucasian-associated ancestry cluster membership applied to about four fifths of nearly 400 genotyped donors.

The germline CDR1 and CDR2 sequences are KGHSY and FQNENV. This CDR3 region has 17 residues. Trimming removed 2 bases from V and 1 base from J; junction bases left unmatched: 6. 60 Vbeta and 13 Jbeta primers were used in PCR. Clones were read by immunoSEQ multiplex PCR, and TCRdb kept only the in-frame ones, dropping some. The table has 110,000 or so clones, over 75% seen once; the top ten hold around 1.5%. Sequencing used PBMCs. This rearrangement joins TRBV16 to TRBJ1-3; 9 positions match TRBD1. This sequence was found in a young woman in good health and CMV-seronegative. DNA for the CDR3: TGTGCCAGCAGCCAAATAGGACAGGGGTCATCTGGAAACACCATATATTTT. Translation gives CASSQIGQGSSGNTIYF.